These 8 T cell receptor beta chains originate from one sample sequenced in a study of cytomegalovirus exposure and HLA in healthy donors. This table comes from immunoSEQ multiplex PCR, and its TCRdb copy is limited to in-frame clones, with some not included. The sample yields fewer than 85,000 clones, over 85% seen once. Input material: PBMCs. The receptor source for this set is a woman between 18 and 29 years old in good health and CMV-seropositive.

The CDR3: CASSGGASGNLISREQYF. The CDR3 coding sequence is TGCGCCAGCAGTGGGGGGGCTAGCGGGAATCTTATTTCACGCGAGCAGTACTTC. The rearrangement links TRBV10-2 to TRBJ2-7; 9 positions agree with TRBD2. The CDR3 contains 18 residues. Trimming took 4 bases from V and 6 from J; bases not matched to a gene: 19. Germline V CDR1 and CDR2: WSHSY, SAAADI.

This chain's CDR3 is CASSVGTGGTGYTF. DNA of the CDR3: TGTGCCAGCAGCGTCGGGACAGGGGGCACTGGCTACACCTTC. This chain uses TRBV5-6 with TRBJ1-2; 12 nucleotides agree with TRBD1. This CDR3 has 14 residues. With V trimmed by 4 bases and J by 7 bases, 5 bases remained unmatched. The germline gives CDR1 SGHDT, CDR2 YYEEEE.

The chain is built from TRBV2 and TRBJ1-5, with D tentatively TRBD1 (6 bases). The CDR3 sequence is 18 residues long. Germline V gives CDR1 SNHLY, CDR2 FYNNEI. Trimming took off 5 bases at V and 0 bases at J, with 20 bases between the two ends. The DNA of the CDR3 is TGTGCCAGCAGTCCACGGAGGATGAGACAGGTTAGCAATCAGCCCCAGCATTTT. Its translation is CASSPRRMRQVSNQPQHF.

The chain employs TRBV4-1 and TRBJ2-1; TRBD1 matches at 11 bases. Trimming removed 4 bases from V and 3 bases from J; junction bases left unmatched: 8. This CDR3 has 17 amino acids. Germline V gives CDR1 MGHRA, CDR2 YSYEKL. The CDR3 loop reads CASSRYFGTGGYNEQFF. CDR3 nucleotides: TGCGCCAGCAGCCGCTACTTCGGGACAGGGGGCTACAATGAGCAGTTCTTC.

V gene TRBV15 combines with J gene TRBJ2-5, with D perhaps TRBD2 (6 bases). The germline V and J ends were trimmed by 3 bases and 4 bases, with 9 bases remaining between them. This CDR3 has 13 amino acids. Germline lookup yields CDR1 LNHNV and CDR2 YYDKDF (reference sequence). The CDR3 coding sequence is TGTGCCACCAGCAGCGGGGGATCAGAGACCCAGTACTTC. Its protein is CATSSGGSETQYF. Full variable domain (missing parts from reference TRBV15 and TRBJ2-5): DAMVIQNPRYQVTQFGKPVTLSCSQTLNHNVMYWYQQKSSQAPKLLFHYYDKDFNNEADTPDNFQSRRPNTSFCFLDIRSPGLGDTAMYLCATSSGGSETQYFGPGTRLLVL.

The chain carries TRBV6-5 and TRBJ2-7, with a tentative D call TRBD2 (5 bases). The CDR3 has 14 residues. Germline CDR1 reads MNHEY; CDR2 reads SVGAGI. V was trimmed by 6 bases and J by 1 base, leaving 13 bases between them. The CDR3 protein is CASSSLPGSYEQYF. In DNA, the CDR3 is TGTGCCAGCAGCTCCTTGCCGGGGTCCTACGAGCAGTACTTC.

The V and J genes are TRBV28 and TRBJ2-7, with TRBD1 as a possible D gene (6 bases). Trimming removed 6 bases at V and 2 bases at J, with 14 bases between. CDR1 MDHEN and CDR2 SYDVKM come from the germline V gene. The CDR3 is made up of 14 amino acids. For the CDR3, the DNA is TGTGCCAGCAGCCTCCGGGACAACCCCTACGAGCAGTACTTC. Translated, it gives CASSLRDNPYEQYF.

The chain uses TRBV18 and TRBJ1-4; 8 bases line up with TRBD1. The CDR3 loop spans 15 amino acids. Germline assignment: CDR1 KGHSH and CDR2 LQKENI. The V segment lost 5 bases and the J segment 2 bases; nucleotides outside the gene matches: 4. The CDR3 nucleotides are TGTGCCAGCTCAATCAACAGGGGGACTAATGAAAAACTGTTTTTT. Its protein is CASSINRGTNEKLFF.